The 4 T cell receptor beta chains below come from one sample, sequenced in a study of regulatory T cells in long-lasting Graves disease. Library construction for TCR beta used iRepertoire HTBI primers and Arm-PCR of CDR3 regions. TCRdb re-called the multiplex PCR reads with MiXCR, one entry per CDR3 protein. Found here are about 340,000 distinct CDR3 sequences, around a fifth of them singletons; the top ten hold roughly 29%. The time point denotes: persistent/refractory GD, antithyroid drugs over 5 years with positive TRAb. From RNA extracted from PBMCs, the TCR library was made. Sequenced material: peripheral blood mononuclear cells (PBMCs), taken when the disease was refractory, from a patient treated with antithyroid drugs. These receptors were collected from a female donor with Graves disease.

This clonotype was picked up many times. The chain recombines TRBV6-1 with TRBJ1-2, with D perhaps TRBD1 (6 bases). CDR1 and CDR2 (germline): MNHNS, SASEGT. Trimming took off 3 bases at V and 3 bases at J, with 20 bases between the two ends. This CDR3 spans 17 amino acids. CDR3: CASSENLKLQGYYGYTF. The CDR3 coding sequence is TGTGCCAGCAGTGAGAATCTGAAACTACAGGGTTACTATGGCTACACCTTC.

This clonotype was recorded a few times. The gene calls are TRBV15 and TRBJ2-7; tentatively, D is TRBD1 or TRBD2 (5 bases each). V was pared by 4 bases and J by 3 bases, with 16 bases between. This CDR3 comprises 15 residues. Per the germline V gene, CDR1 is LNHNV and CDR2 is YYDKDF (reference sequence). CDR3 DNA: TGTGCCACCAGCATCTCCTGGGGGAGTAGCTACGAGCAGTACTTC. This gives the protein CATSISWGSSYEQYF. The variable domain in full, with the rest retrieved from reference TRBV15 and TRBJ2-7, is DAMVIQNPRYQVTQFGKPVTLSCSQTLNHNVMYWYQQKSSQAPKLLFHYYDKDFNNEADTPDNFQSRRPNTSFCFLDIRSPGLGDTAMYLCATSISWGSSYEQYFGPGTRLTVT.

This clonotype occurred a few times. The J gene is TRBJ1-1, the V gene TRBV7-2; 7 bases map to TRBD1. This CDR3 region has 14 residues. Per germline, CDR1 SGHTA and CDR2 FQGNSA. The ends lost 7 bases at V and 6 bases at J; junction bases unmatched: 11. Here the CDR3 DNA reads TGTGCCAGCACCCTCCGGGTCCAGGGGGCTGAAGCTTTCTTT. As protein: CASTLRVQGAEAFF.

The chain links TRBV4-1 to TRBJ2-5; TRBD2 is a possible D gene (5 bases). The CDR3 runs to 13 residues. Looked up from germline, CDR1 is MGHRA and CDR2 is YSYEKL. Trimming pared 2 bases from V and 7 bases from J, leaving 11 bases between. The CDR3 bases are TGCGCCAGCAGCCAATTTCTAGCAGGGACCCAGTACTTC. Protein sequence: CASSQFLAGTQYF.